Following are 32 T cell receptor beta chains from one sample sequenced in a study of blood T cell repertoires in COVID-19. Clones were read by immunoSEQ multiplex PCR, and TCRdb kept only the in-frame ones, dropping some. The repertoire holds under 20,000 clones, with over 70% as singletons. Material for sequencing was peripheral blood. Source of these receptors: a man aged 80 or over with acute or convalescent COVID-19.

The rearrangement uses TRBV11-3 and TRBJ2-7, with 9 positions matching TRBD1. Germline lookup yields CDR1 SGHNT and CDR2 YENEEA. CDR3 length: 13 amino acids. Germline trimming cut 5 bases from V and 3 bases from J; bases unmatched to any gene: 2. The chain's CDR3 is CASSQGQGYEQYF. In DNA form, the CDR3 reads TGTGCCAGCAGCCAGGGACAGGGCTACGAGCAGTACTTC.

In nucleotides, the CDR3 is TGCGCCAGCAGCTTGGATTGGCACCCCCTCTACGAGCAGTACTTC. Protein: CASSLDWHPLYEQYF. The chain links TRBV5-1 to TRBJ2-7; no definite D call. This CDR3 region has 15 residues. Trimming shortened V by 0 bases and J by 3 bases, and 13 bases separated the two germline ends. Germline values: CDR1 SGHRS, CDR2 YFSETQ.

CDR3 sequence reads: CASSLASADKDTDTQYF. Here the CDR3 DNA reads TGTGCCAGCAGCTTAGCTTCGGCGGACAAGGACACAGATACGCAGTATTTT. This chain uses TRBV7-9 with TRBJ2-3; tentatively, D is TRBD1 (5 bases). The CDR3 spans 17 residues. Deletions cut 0 bases from V and 2 bases from J, with 15 bases between. Germline V CDR1 and CDR2: SEHNR, FQNEAQ (reference sequence).

The rearrangement links TRBV10-3 to TRBJ2-7; D possibly corresponds to TRBD1 (5 bases). The CDR3 covers 17 residues. V dropped 4 bases and J dropped 0 bases, with 19 bases sitting between them. Per germline, CDR1 ENHRY and CDR2 SYGVKD. The CDR3 bases are TGTGCCATCAGTGGCCACCTGACAGCATACAACTCCTACGAGCAGTACTTC. This codes for CAISGHLTAYNSYEQYF.

The chain couples TRBV3-1 (or the pseudogene TRBV3-2) to TRBJ1-5, with 7 positions matching TRBD1. The germline CDR1 and CDR2 sequences are LGHDT and YNNKEL (reference sequence). With 2 bases clipped from V and 2 bases from J, the junction kept 3 bases outside the gene matches. The CDR3 has 15 residues. As DNA, the CDR3 is TGTGCCAGCAGCCAACAAACAGGGGGCAATCAGCCCCAGCATTTT. Translating it yields CASSQQTGGNQPQHF.

V and J are TRBV10-3 and TRBJ1-3; D is ambiguous. V was shortened by 11 bases and J by 8 bases, with 19 bases between the two germline ends. This CDR3 region has 13 residues. The germline CDR1 and CDR2 sequences are ENHRY and SYGVKD. CDR3: CAARSSGVDTIYF. In nucleotides, the CDR3 is TGTGCCGCCAGGTCCTCTGGCGTGGACACCATATATTTT.

The CDR3 DNA reads as TGTGCCAGCAGTTCGGACAGTCCTCCCTACGAGCAGTACTTC. As protein: CASSSDSPPYEQYF. The V and J genes are TRBV6-2 or TRBV6-3 and TRBJ2-7, with D tentatively TRBD1 (6 bases). The germline gives CDR1 MNHEY, CDR2 SVGEGT. The CDR3 runs to 14 residues. Trimming shortened V by 4 bases and J by 2 bases, and 12 bases separated the two germline ends.

The chain carries TRBV6-2 or TRBV6-3 and TRBJ1-2; D unresolved. The CDR3 totals 13 residues. V lost 6 bases and J 4 bases, leaving 12 bases between the germline ends. The germline V gene has CDR1 MNHEY and CDR2 SVGEGT. The DNA for the CDR3 is TGTGCCAGCAGCCCCTACGGTCTCTATGGCTACACCTTC. Translation gives CASSPYGLYGYTF.

Only a few counts were recorded for this clone. The V gene is TRBV19, the J gene TRBJ1-2, with 7 bases aligning to TRBD1. The CDR3 is 15 amino acids. Trimming at V came to 7 bases and at J to 7 bases, leaving 15 bases not matched to a gene. Germline lookup yields CDR1 LNHDA and CDR2 SQIVND (reference sequence). The CDR3 DNA sequence: TGTGCCAGTACGGATATAGGGGGCGCTGAGGCTGGCTACACCTTC. Translation gives CASTDIGGAEAGYTF.

The chain has TRBV4-1 and TRBJ1-5; D is unresolved. The germline gives CDR1 MGHRA, CDR2 YSYEKL. The CDR3 is made up of 16 amino acids. V lost 1 base, J lost 2 bases, and 12 bases lay in between. CDR3 sequence: CASSQVEGGGNQPQHF. DNA for the CDR3: TGCGCCAGCAGCCAAGTAGAGGGAGGCGGCAATCAGCCCCAGCATTTT.

This chain connects TRBV18 to TRBJ2-7; D possibly corresponds to TRBD1 (6 bases). The germline V gene encodes CDR1 KGHSH and CDR2 LQKENI. The V end was cut by 4 bases, the J end by 2 bases, with 12 bases between. The CDR3 totals 14 residues. The CDR3 loop reads CASSLQGPPYEQYF. The DNA for the CDR3 is TGTGCCAGCTCACTCCAGGGGCCTCCCTACGAGCAGTACTTC.

By proportion, this clone is medium-sized. The V call is TRBV3-1 (or the pseudogene TRBV3-2), the J call TRBJ1-1, with D uncertain. The length of the CDR3 is 13 residues. Germline V gene lookup returns CDR1 LGHDT and CDR2 YNNKEL (reference sequence). The ends were cut back, 0 bases at V and 7 bases at J, with 9 bases in the middle. Written as DNA, the CDR3 is TGTGCCAGCAGCCAAGACCTGACAAGTGAAGCTTTCTTT. Residues: CASSQDLTSEAFF.

The chain joins TRBV20-1 to TRBJ1-5; TRBD1 agrees at 10 bases. CDR1 is DFQATT, CDR2 SNEGSKA, per germline (reference sequence). V lost 3 bases, J lost 6 bases, and 8 bases stayed unmatched. This CDR3 contains 15 residues. The CDR3 reads CSASGDRGTSQPQHF. The CDR3 nucleotides read TGCAGTGCTAGTGGGGACAGGGGAACGAGTCAGCCCCAGCATTTT.

In its sample, this clone was seen once. The chain carries TRBV5-1 and TRBJ2-2, with 8 bases that match TRBD1. CDR1 SGHRS and CDR2 YFSETQ come from the germline V gene. The CDR3 extends over 15 amino acids. Trimming cost V 3 bases and J 6 bases; bases outside gene matches: 7. This chain's CDR3 is CASSSLQGVPGELFF. In nucleotides, the CDR3 is TGCGCCAGCAGCTCTTTACAGGGGGTGCCCGGGGAGCTGTTTTTT.

The V and J genes are TRBV7-2 and TRBJ2-3; perhaps TRBD1 as D (5 bases). The CDR3 sequence is 13 residues long. Germline V gene lookup returns CDR1 SGHTA and CDR2 FQGNSA. Trimming left V 6 bases short and J 5 bases short, with 12 bases between. The CDR3 DNA reads as TGTGCCAGCAGACCAGTAAGGGGAGATACGCAGTATTTT. Protein product: CASRPVRGDTQYF.

The chain recombines TRBV5-5 with TRBJ2-3, with D hard to call. This CDR3 spans 13 amino acids. V dropped 3 bases and J dropped 6 bases, with 11 bases sitting between them. CDR1 is SGHKS and CDR2 is YYEKEE in the germline V gene (reference sequence). In nucleotides, the CDR3 is TGTGCCAGCAGCTCCCCGGTTAGCGATACGCAGTATTTT. Its protein is CASSSPVSDTQYF. Based on the CDR3 plus reference TRBV5-5 and TRBJ2-3, the full variable domain is DAGVTQSPTHLIKTRGQQVTLRCSPISGHKSVSWYQQVLGQGPQFIFQYYEKEERGRGNFPDRFSARQFPNYSSELNVNALLLGDSALYLCASSSPVSDTQYFGPGTRLTVL.

The chain combines TRBV4-3 with TRBJ1-2; weak D call: TRBD1 (6 bases). This CDR3 region has 15 residues. V lost 0 bases and J lost 6, with 14 bases in between. Germline lookup yields CDR1 LGHNA and CDR2 YSLEER. For the CDR3, the DNA is TGCGCCAGCAGCCAAGATGAGCAGGGGTTGGATGGCTACACCTTC. Amino acids: CASSQDEQGLDGYTF.

This clone has a single count. The chain employs TRBV14 and TRBJ2-7; D may be TRBD2 (5 bases). Per germline, CDR1 SGHDN and CDR2 FVKESK. CDR3 length: 16 residues. V was clipped by 0 bases and J by 3 bases, with 15 bases between them. In DNA, the CDR3 is TGTGCCAGCAGCCAAGAAGAGGGTAAATTCGGCTACGAGCAGTACTTC. Its protein is CASSQEEGKFGYEQYF.

This clone was observed a handful of times. The chain uses TRBV3-1 (or the pseudogene TRBV3-2) and TRBJ1-2; D is unresolved. Trimming stripped 1 base from V and 8 bases from J, with 17 bases between. The CDR3 totals 15 residues. Germline CDR1 LGHDT, CDR2 YNNKEL (reference sequence). CDR3 amino acids: CASSQGGTAMEGYTF. The CDR3 DNA follows: TGTGCCAGCAGCCAAGGCGGCACCGCTATGGAAGGCTACACCTTC.

The chain joins TRBV4-3 to TRBJ2-5; the match to TRBD2 covers 11 bases. The CDR3 runs 19 residues. Trimming removed 0 bases from V and 3 bases from J; junction bases left unmatched: 12. Germline loops: CDR1 LGHNA, CDR2 YSLEER. The CDR3 DNA is TGCGCCAGCAGCCAAGAATGGGCGACTAGCGGGGACCTAAAAGAGACCCAGTACTTC. This sequence encodes CASSQEWATSGDLKETQYF.

The gene calls are TRBV6-6 and TRBJ2-3; perhaps TRBD2 as D (6 bases). V lost 2 bases and J lost 5, with 11 bases in between. This CDR3 contains 14 residues. Germline V CDR1 and CDR2: MNHNY, SVGAGI (reference sequence). CDR3 nucleotide sequence: TGTGCCAGCAGTTACGAACTGGGGGGAGATACGCAGTATTTT. Amino acids: CASSYELGGDTQYF.

The sample holds a few counts of this clone. V gene TRBV5-4 combines with J gene TRBJ1-2, with unresolved D. The V end lost 4 bases, the J end lost 4 bases, and 14 bases lay between the germline ends. The CDR3 loop spans 14 amino acids. Looked up from germline, CDR1 is SGHNT and CDR2 is YYREEE (reference sequence). The CDR3 protein is CASSPIASAYGYTF. CDR3 nucleotide sequence: TGTGCCAGCAGCCCGATAGCCAGTGCCTATGGCTACACCTTC.

The J gene is TRBJ2-7, the V gene TRBV19; a possible D gene is TRBD1 (6 bases). Germline V gene lookup returns CDR1 LNHDA and CDR2 SQIVND (reference sequence). The CDR3 has 15 amino acids. Trimming took off 4 bases at V and 2 bases at J, with 15 bases between the two ends. The CDR3 region has the DNA TGTGCCAGTAGTAAGGAACGGGACACCGCCTACGAGCAGTACTTC. Encoded protein: CASSKERDTAYEQYF.

The chain recombines TRBV3-1 (or the pseudogene TRBV3-2) with TRBJ1-6; 8 positions agree with TRBD1. The V gene's germline CDR1 is LGHDT and CDR2 YNNKEL (reference sequence). Losses at the gene ends were 7 bases for V and 7 bases for J; bases not matched to a gene: 3. This CDR3 contains 13 residues. For the CDR3, the DNA is TGTGCCAGCAAGAGACAGGGGAATTCACCCCTCCACTTT. Protein: CASKRQGNSPLHF.

V gene TRBV7-6 combines with J gene TRBJ2-1; D perhaps matches TRBD1 (5 bases). Germline V gene lookup returns CDR1 SGHVS and CDR2 FNYEAQ. Between the trimmed V and J ends, which lost 6 bases and 3 bases, there was a span of 21 bases. This CDR3 has 17 residues. CDR3 protein: CASRRTPGRVDYNEQFF. CDR3 nucleotide sequence: TGTGCCAGCAGACGAACCCCGGGCAGGGTGGACTACAATGAGCAGTTCTTC.

By sample fraction, this clone is medium-sized (0.01 to 0.1%). CDR3 coding DNA: TGTGCCAGCAGTTCACCGGGACAGGCGTACTACGAGCAGTACTTC. Amino acid sequence: CASSSPGQAYYEQYF. The chain combines TRBV27 with TRBJ2-7, with 8 bases that match TRBD1. Trimming cost V 4 bases and J 3 bases; bases outside gene matches: 8. The germline V gene has CDR1 MNHEY and CDR2 SMNVEV (reference sequence). The CDR3 extends over 15 amino acids.

This clone was seen a few times. The V gene is TRBV3-1 (or the pseudogene TRBV3-2), the J gene TRBJ1-2; 9 nucleotides agree with TRBD1. With V trimmed by 4 bases and J by 6 bases, 6 bases remained unmatched. From germline, CDR1 is LGHDT and CDR2 YNNKEL (reference sequence). There are 14 residues in the CDR3. CDR3 amino acids: CASSPRDREDGYTF. The CDR3, as DNA: TGTGCCAGCAGCCCTAGGGACAGGGAGGATGGCTACACCTTC.

The rearrangement uses TRBV4-3 and TRBJ2-7, with no clear D. V was pared by 0 bases and J by 2 bases, with 11 bases between. This CDR3 comprises 15 residues. CDR1 LGHNA and CDR2 YSLEER come from the germline V gene. The CDR3 is CASSQETVTTYEQYF. The CDR3 region has the DNA TGCGCCAGCAGCCAAGAGACGGTTACTACCTACGAGCAGTACTTC.

This chain links TRBV13 with TRBJ1-3; D remains unclear. CDR1 is PRHDT, CDR2 FYEKMQ, per germline (reference sequence). The CDR3 is 12 amino acids. The V and J ends lost 3 bases and 3 bases respectively, with 3 bases between them. CDR3 DNA: TGTGCCAGCAGCTTCATTGGAAACACCATATATTTT. Its translation: CASSFIGNTIYF.

V gene TRBV27 combines with J gene TRBJ1-5; 9 nucleotides agree with TRBD1. V was pared by 7 bases and J by 2 bases, with 9 bases of the junction left unmatched. From germline, CDR1 is MNHEY and CDR2 SMNVEV (reference sequence). The CDR3 is made up of 16 amino acids. The CDR3 region is CASTAGTGKGNQPQHF. For the CDR3, the DNA is TGTGCCAGCACCGCTGGGACAGGGAAGGGCAATCAGCCCCAGCATTTT.

This chain links TRBV6-5 with TRBJ1-3; weak D call: TRBD1 (5 bases). The germline V and J ends were trimmed by 6 bases and 4 bases, with 13 bases remaining between them. Germline assignment: CDR1 MNHEY and CDR2 SVGAGI. The CDR3 contains 14 residues. The CDR3 region has the DNA TGTGCCAGCAGCAGGGTGGTCTCGGGAAACACCATATATTTT. Residues: CASSRVVSGNTIYF.

This chain joins TRBV19 and TRBJ2-5; TRBD1 matches at 9 bases. Germline CDR1 reads LNHDA; CDR2 reads SQIVND (reference sequence). This CDR3 has 14 amino acids. V gave up 5 bases and J gave up 2 bases; unmatched junction bases: 3. In DNA form, the CDR3 reads TGTGCCAGTAGTCTGGGACAGGGACAAGAGACCCAGTACTTC. Translation gives CASSLGQGQETQYF.